This section outlines one TCR beta chain sequence together with its context. Its specificity is not known. The assay was immunoSEQ multiplex PCR, and TCRdb's table has in-frame clones only and misses some. The sample holds about 15,000 clones, 80% to 90% seen once. The source of the sample is a study of a mutant IDH1 vaccine in newly diagnosed glioma. As for the study in general: The treated population exhibited a male proportion of about 60%, a female proportion of about 38%, and a mean age of about 40 years. The earlier regimen, radiotherapy, temozolomide, or both, was most often both.

As for time point: baseline, week 1 (first vaccination visit). The treatment was: pre-vaccination baseline after standard-of-care therapy. Each of the donors came in with new WHO grade 3 or 4 astrocytomas that were IDH1-mutant and ATRX-lost. Study-level points and caveats: Among all patients, vaccine-induced immune responses occurred in roughly 93%.

V lost 0 bases and J 10 bases, leaving 13 bases between the germline ends. The germline gives CDR1 SGHRS, CDR2 YFSETQ. CDR3 length equals 13 residues. The specimen comprised PBMCs, sampled from a glioma patient treated with radiotherapy, temozolomide or both. The genes are TRBV5-1 and TRBJ1-1; weak D call: TRBD1 (5 bases). The receptor comes from a woman aged 35 to 49 with glioma. Some clones in this sample may be carry-over from other donors' samples. The CDR3, as DNA: TGCGCCAGCAGCTTGGATTACCTGGGGGGAGCTTTCTTT. Residues: CASSLDYLGGAFF. Variable domain in full (rest from reference TRBV5-1 and TRBJ1-1): KAGVTQTPRYLIKTRGQQVTLSCSPISGHRSVSWYQQTPGQGLQFLFEYFSETQRNKGNFPGRFSGRQFSNSRSEMNVSTLELGDSALYLCASSLDYLGGAFFGQGTRLTVV.